The clone carrying this TCR beta chain was picked up a small number of times. Original analysis: Estimated nucleated cell counts came from reference gene primer amplification. Libraries were prepared by immunoSEQ multiplex PCR; TCRdb keeps only in-frame clonotypes and omits some of them. That table furnishes V, J and clone size, whereas the DNA furnished D and trimming. In the table there are around 89,000 clones, approximately 79% of which are singletons. The sample belongs to a study of blood T cell repertoires in COVID-19. Looking at the study overall: The study drew acute and convalescent COVID-19 samples from the United States, Italy and Spain.

Germline values: CDR1 SGHTA, CDR2 FQGTGA. CDR3 length: 13 residues. Deletions cut 0 bases from V and 4 bases from J, with 6 bases between. This receptor was identified in a woman older than 75 with acute or convalescent COVID-19. The sequencing input was peripheral blood. The J gene is TRBJ1-1, the V gene TRBV7-3; possible D gene TRBD1, 6 bases. The CDR3: CASSLTGGTEAFF. CDR3 in DNA: TGTGCCAGCAGCTTAACAGGGGGCACTGAAGCTTTCTTT.